This entry lists 16 T cell receptor beta chains sequenced from one sample in a study of T cells in Graves' hyperthyroidism and ophthalmopathy. Researchers amplified the TCR beta CDR3 regions from RNA transcripts. TCR CDR3 regions were first amplified by RT-PCR with HTBI primers. TCRdb used MiXCR to reprocess the multiplex PCR reads, holding one entry per CDR3 protein. Among 600,000 to 800,000 distinct CDR3 sequences listed, 35% were seen once. Sequencing input: blood. Receptors originate from a woman aged 40 to 50 with Graves' hyperthyroidism.

This sequence joins TRBV25-1 and TRBJ1-6; TRBD1 might be the D (5 bases). The CDR3 runs 19 residues. Germline V gene sequence: CDR1 MGHDK, CDR2 SYGVNS. V lost 5 bases, J lost 10 bases, and 30 bases lay in between. The CDR3, as DNA: TGTGCCAGCAGTTTCCCCCATCCCGTTGACGACAGTGAAGACTCACCCCTCCACTTT. Its translation: CASSFPHPVDDSEDSPLHF.

This clonotype was seen ten or more times. J is TRBJ1-2 and V is TRBV11-2; no clear D. With 0 bases removed from V and 7 bases from J, the gap between germline ends came to 12 bases. The CDR3 loop spans 14 amino acids. Germline loops: CDR1 SGHAT, CDR2 FQNNGV. The DNA for the CDR3 is TGTGCCAGCAGCTTAGACGAGACTGCTCTTGGCTACACCTTC. It yields the protein CASSLDETALGYTF. The entire variable domain, with the rest obtained from reference TRBV11-2 and TRBJ1-2, is as follows: EAGVAQSPRYKIIEKRQSVAFWCNPISGHATLYWYQQILGQGPKLLIQFQNNGVVDDSQLPKDRFSAERLKGVDSTLKIQPAKLEDSAVYLCASSLDETALGYTFGSGTRLTVV.

This clonotype has a count of ten or more. The V and J genes are TRBV7-2 and TRBJ1-4; tentative D call: TRBD1 (6 bases). The CDR3 has 16 residues. Between the trimmed V and J ends, which lost 3 bases and 1 base, there was a span of 12 bases. Per the germline V gene, CDR1 is SGHTA and CDR2 is FQGNSA. CDR3 DNA sequence: TGTGCCAGCAGCTTCGGACAGCTTCTAACTAATGAAAAACTGTTTTTT. The encoded protein is CASSFGQLLTNEKLFF.

There are many counts of this clonotype. The CDR3 protein is CATTSYGNQPQHF. The CDR3 DNA reads as TGTGCCACTACTAGTTACGGGAATCAGCCCCAGCATTTT. The J gene is TRBJ1-5, the V gene TRBV19; no clear D. Germline-derived CDR1 and CDR2 are LNHDA and SQIVND (reference sequence). The CDR3 runs 13 residues. V lost 10 bases and J 4 bases, leaving 14 bases between the germline ends. Variable domain in full (rest from reference TRBV19 and TRBJ1-5): DGGITQSPKYLFRKEGQNVTLSCEQNLNHDAMYWYRQDPGQGLRLIYYSQIVNDFQKGDIAEGYSVSREKKESFPLTVTSAQKNPTAFYLCATTSYGNQPQHFGDGTRLSIL.

As to this clonotype: A single base separates this from a much larger clone, so it may be a read error. The rearrangement joins TRBV20-1 to TRBJ1-2; weak D call: TRBD1 (5 bases). Germline V gene sequence: CDR1 DFQATT, CDR2 SNEGSKA (reference sequence). The CDR3 runs 11 residues. CDR3 coding DNA: TGCAGTGCTAGCCCAGGGTATGGCCACACCTTC. Translation gives CSASPGYGHTF.

The chain combines TRBV9 with TRBJ1-1; 7 bases fit TRBD1. This CDR3 contains 17 residues. The trim removed 4 bases at V and 3 bases at J, leaving 15 bases unmatched. CDR1 SGDLS and CDR2 YYNGEE come from the germline V gene. The CDR3 region is CASSPRDSLLGDTEAFF. DNA for the CDR3: TGTGCCAGCAGCCCTCGGGACAGCCTCCTCGGGGACACTGAAGCTTTCTTT.

This clonotype was detected only a few times. The rearrangement uses TRBV19 and TRBJ2-2; D gene ambiguous. Trimming stripped 4 bases from V and 6 bases from J, with 9 bases between. Germline loops: CDR1 LNHDA, CDR2 SQIVND (reference sequence). This CDR3 has 13 residues. As DNA, the CDR3 is TGTGCCAGTAGTACCCCCTTGTCCGGGGAGCTGTTTTTT. This gives the protein CASSTPLSGELFF.

This clonotype showed up many times. The rearrangement joins TRBV10-3 to TRBJ2-7, with 11 bases identical to TRBD2. This CDR3 is 18 amino acids long. V gave up 7 bases and J gave up 4 bases; unmatched junction bases: 18. Germline assignment: CDR1 ENHRY and CDR2 SYGVKD. In nucleotides, the CDR3 is TGTGCCATCAAGGCTCCGACTAGCGGGACCCCCGACGTATACGAGCAGTACTTC. Its translation: CAIKAPTSGTPDVYEQYF.

A note on this clonotype: This could be a read error, since a much larger clone is one nucleotide away. The CDR3 coding sequence is TGTGCCAGCAGCTTAGGGGCGAATCCCCCCTATGGCTACACCTTC. Protein product: CASSLGANPPYGYTF. This sequence joins TRBV7-9 and TRBJ1-2; D is unresolved. Germline V gene sequence: CDR1 SEHNR, CDR2 FQNEAQ (reference sequence). V lost 1 base to trimming and J lost 4 bases, with 13 bases between them. This CDR3 is built from 15 residues.

This clonotype has ten or more counts. The chain recombines TRBV7-9 with TRBJ2-7; TRBD1 is a possible D gene (5 bases). The germline CDR1 and CDR2 sequences are SEHNR and FQNEAQ (reference sequence). The CDR3 contains 14 residues. V lost 0 bases and J lost 3, with 9 bases in between. CDR3 sequence reads: CASSLAGADYEQYF. DNA for the CDR3: TGTGCCAGCAGCTTAGCAGGGGCGGACTACGAGCAGTACTTC.

The chain couples TRBV6-1 to TRBJ1-1; D gene uncertain. There are 16 residues in the CDR3. The germline V gene encodes CDR1 MNHNS and CDR2 SASEGT. The V gene lost 7 bases and the J gene lost 5 bases, with 23 bases spanning the gap. The CDR3 sequence: CASTRSSGSLGTEAFF. CDR3 bases: TGTGCCAGCACACGAAGCTCGGGCAGCTTGGGGACTGAAGCTTTCTTT.

This clonotype was counted only a few times. The chain couples TRBV7-9 to TRBJ2-5; 10 nucleotides match TRBD2. CDR1 is SEHNR and CDR2 is FQNEAQ in the germline V gene (reference sequence). This CDR3 contains 16 residues. The V gene end was trimmed by 3 bases and the J gene end by 0 bases; junction bases not matched to a gene: 4. This chain's CDR3 is CASSFFLAGDQETQYF. The CDR3, as DNA: TGTGCCAGCAGCTTCTTTCTAGCGGGGGACCAAGAGACCCAGTACTTC.

Many counts were recorded for this clonotype. Here the CDR3 DNA reads TGCAGCACTAAACAGGGGGCTGAAGCTTTCTTT. This gives the protein CSTKQGAEAFF. The chain recombines TRBV29-1 with TRBJ1-1; 8 nucleotides match TRBD1. Germline lookup yields CDR1 SQVTM and CDR2 ANQGSEA. This CDR3 has 11 amino acids. V was clipped by 8 bases and J by 6 bases; unmatched bases: 5.

The sample holds a few counts of this clonotype. Germline is not matched at one junction end, which may reflect a read error. V gene TRBV10-3 combines with J gene TRBJ2-2; tentatively, D is TRBD2 (6 bases). This CDR3 is built from 16 residues. Per germline, CDR1 ENHRY and CDR2 SYGVKD. The CDR3 sequence is CASSSNREWTTGELFF. The CDR3 DNA is TGTGCCAGCAGTTCCAACCGGGAGTGGACGACCGGGGAGCTGTTTTTT.

This clonotype was seen many times. The V and J genes are TRBV29-1 and TRBJ1-2; D gene uncertain. Germline V CDR1 and CDR2: SQVTM, ANQGSEA. Trimming removed 3 bases at V and 0 bases at J, with 5 bases between. The CDR3 sequence is 12 residues long. The CDR3 loop reads CSVDGANYGYTF. In DNA form, the CDR3 reads TGCAGCGTTGATGGGGCTAACTATGGCTACACCTTC.

The CDR3 loop is CASSQTGFNGYTF. The CDR3 bases are TGTGCCAGCAGCCAGACAGGGTTCAATGGCTACACCTTC. The chain carries TRBV6-5 and TRBJ1-2, with 7 bases aligning to TRBD1. V was clipped by 6 bases and J by 6 bases; unmatched bases: 7. The germline gives CDR1 MNHEY, CDR2 SVGAGI. This CDR3 is built from 13 residues.